One sample yielded the 12 T cell receptor beta chains listed below, sequenced in a study of T cell responses to AZD1222 COVID-19 vaccine. Only in-frame clones appear in the TCRdb table, and some are missing; sequencing was by immunoSEQ multiplex PCR. The sample shows roughly 120,000 clones, roughly 91% of them seen only once. Sequences were derived from peripheral blood, sampled 28 days after the second AZD1222 dose. The receptors shown here come from an adult who received the AZD1222 COVID-19 vaccine.

V usage is TRBV7-6 and J usage is TRBJ1-3, with 7 positions matching TRBD1. Germline CDR1 is SGHVS and CDR2 is FNYEAQ. The CDR3 spans 16 residues. V shed 0 bases and J 2 bases; nucleotides not matched to a gene: 4. The CDR3 is CASSLARGRTGNTIYF. CDR3 DNA sequence: TGTGCCAGCAGCTTAGCTAGGGGGCGAACTGGAAACACCATATATTTT.

J is TRBJ2-5 and V is TRBV5-1, with 12 nucleotides matching TRBD2. The CDR3 has 17 residues. CDR1 is SGHRS and CDR2 is YFSETQ in the germline V gene. With 4 bases clipped from V and 0 bases from J, the junction kept 7 bases outside the gene matches. The CDR3 region has the DNA TGCGCCAGCAGCGCGGGACTAGCGGGCCTCAACCAAGAGACCCAGTACTTC. Translation gives CASSAGLAGLNQETQYF.

This chain uses TRBV30 with TRBJ1-2; D is unresolved. CDR3 size: 8 residues. Germline assignment: CDR1 GTSNPN and CDR2 SVGIG (reference sequence). The V and J ends lost 7 bases and 11 bases respectively, with 8 bases between them. The CDR3 bases are TGTGCCTTGAACCGGTACACCTTC. Translated: CALNRYTF.

This clone was recorded only once. This chain connects TRBV12-3 or TRBV12-4 to TRBJ1-1; D is unresolved. This CDR3 has 11 amino acids. V gave up 5 bases and J gave up 7 bases, with 8 bases separating them. Written as DNA, the CDR3 is TGTGCCAGCAGTCCCCGGATTGAAGCTTTCTTT. It codes for CASSPRIEAFF.

The chain links TRBV18 to TRBJ2-5; D ambiguous. Trimming removed 3 bases at V and 1 base at J, with 12 bases between. Germline-derived CDR1 and CDR2 are KGHSH and LQKENI. This CDR3 region has 15 residues. The CDR3 DNA reads TGTGCCAGCTCACCGGGCACCAGCGCCCAAGAGACCCAGTACTTC. Encoded protein: CASSPGTSAQETQYF.

CDR3 loop: CAIGGPNTEAFF. CDR3 in DNA: TGTGCCATAGGGGGCCCGAACACTGAAGCTTTCTTT. The chain links TRBV19 to TRBJ1-1; 7 bases fit TRBD1. The CDR3 loop spans 12 amino acids. Germline V gene sequence: CDR1 LNHDA, CDR2 SQIVND (reference sequence). V lost 10 bases and J lost 1; bases outside the gene matches: 3.

The gene calls are TRBV6-2 or TRBV6-3 and TRBJ2-1; possible D gene TRBD2, 6 bases. The CDR3 extends over 14 amino acids. CDR1 and CDR2 from the germline V gene are MNHEY and SVGEGT. Trimming removed 5 bases from V and 4 bases from J, with 12 bases in between. Here the CDR3 reads CASSLSGLYNEQFF. CDR3 DNA: TGTGCCAGCAGTCTCTCGGGACTTTACAATGAGCAGTTCTTC.

The chain uses TRBV5-5 and TRBJ2-3, with TRBD1 as a possible D gene (5 bases). Trimming removed 4 bases at V and 4 bases at J, with 16 bases between. Germline CDR1 SGHKS, CDR2 YYEKEE (reference sequence). The CDR3 consists of 15 residues. The CDR3 spells CASSHRQGRADTQYF. The CDR3, as DNA: TGTGCCAGCAGCCACCGGCAGGGTCGGGCAGATACGCAGTATTTT.

V is TRBV11-2 and J is TRBJ2-7; unclear D gene. The CDR3 runs 12 residues. Trimming removed 0 bases from V and 6 bases from J, with 6 bases in between. The germline V gene encodes CDR1 SGHAT and CDR2 FQNNGV. The chain's CDR3 is CASSLDRFEQYF. In nucleotides, the CDR3 is TGTGCCAGCAGCTTAGATCGATTCGAGCAGTACTTC.

V gene TRBV5-6 combines with J gene TRBJ1-3; D unclear. From germline, CDR1 is SGHDT and CDR2 YYEEEE. Trimming took off 2 bases at V and 7 bases at J, with 10 bases between the two ends. The CDR3 has 13 amino acids. The CDR3 sequence is CASSFGILNTIYF. DNA for the CDR3: TGTGCCAGCAGCTTTGGTATTCTCAACACCATATATTTT.

V and J are TRBV7-9 and TRBJ2-5; maybe TRBD1 (6 bases). Germline CDR1 reads SEHNR; CDR2 reads FQNEAQ (reference sequence). CDR3 length: 14 residues. V shed 5 bases and J shed 0 bases, with 10 bases lying between them. In DNA form, the CDR3 reads TGTGCCAGCAGCCCGTGGACAGACCAAGAGACCCAGTACTTC. Protein: CASSPWTDQETQYF.

CDR3 nucleotide sequence: TGTGCCAGCGGGGGCAATGGCTACACCTTC. Residues: CASGGNGYTF. The chain combines TRBV2 with TRBJ1-2; a possible D gene is TRBD1 (6 bases). CDR1 is SNHLY and CDR2 is FYNNEI in the germline V gene. This CDR3 contains 10 residues. V shed 8 bases and J shed 6 bases, with 7 bases lying between them.